This TCR beta chain emerged from a study of cytomegalovirus exposure and HLA in healthy donors. At the level of the study: Approximately 77 million unique TCRs from HLA-typed donors were held in an early release of data. Whole-study findings and limits: TRBV6-2, TRBV6-3 and other indistinguishable V segments were excluded. Previously analyzed data showed that most TCR beta V segments were productive at a frequency of about 90% or about 30%.

13 Jbeta primers and 60 Vbeta primers were used for the PCR. As processed by the authors: Later work found around 85 million unique TCR beta chains, with roughly 11 million shared. Sequencing used immunoSEQ multiplex PCR; TCRdb keeps in-frame clones, though not all of them. For V, J and clone size, that table is used; D and trimming come from the DNA. Among 150,000 or so clones listed, around 82% were seen once. The V gene's germline CDR1 is LNHNV and CDR2 YYDKDF (reference sequence). This CDR3 spans 17 amino acids. V shed 0 bases and J 3 bases; nucleotides not matched to a gene: 11. As concerns this clone: Its antigen is not identified.

Sequences were obtained from PBMCs. The V call is TRBV15, the J call TRBJ2-7; TRBD1 aligns across 7 bases. The clonotype originates from a male donor in good health and CMV-seronegative. The CDR3, as DNA: TGTGCCACCAGCAGAGATCTCGCCGGACAGGTTAGCTACGAGCAGTACTTC. Its protein product is CATSRDLAGQVSYEQYF.